A single TCR beta chain is shown here with its context. What it binds is not known. The source of the sample is a study of naive CD8 T cells in extremely preterm neonates. This table comes from immunoSEQ multiplex PCR, and its TCRdb copy is limited to in-frame clones, with some not included. The sample includes 6,500 to 9,000 clones, approximately 90% of them seen just once. With V trimmed by 2 bases and J by 1 base, 3 bases remained unmatched. The CDR3 has 15 amino acids. From germline, CDR1 is SNHLY and CDR2 FYNNEI. Findings and caveats of the study: Shared CDR3 nucleotide sequences: preterm around 2.6%, term roughly 0.44%, children about 0.029%, adults roughly 0.0095%. Preterm infants showed shorter CDR3s, fewer N additions and less trimming than older groups. Limitations included small sample size and variable preterm productive templates.

Elective cesarean births at roughly 35-43 weeks, without labor or membrane rupture, supplied the cord blood. The sequence came from a newborn in good health. J is TRBJ2-7 and V is TRBV2; 9 nucleotides agree with TRBD2. The sample was naive CD8+ T cells from cord blood. This CDR3 reads CASSEPLAGSYEQYF. The CDR3 DNA reads as TGTGCCAGCAGTGAACCGCTAGCGGGGTCCTACGAGCAGTACTTC.